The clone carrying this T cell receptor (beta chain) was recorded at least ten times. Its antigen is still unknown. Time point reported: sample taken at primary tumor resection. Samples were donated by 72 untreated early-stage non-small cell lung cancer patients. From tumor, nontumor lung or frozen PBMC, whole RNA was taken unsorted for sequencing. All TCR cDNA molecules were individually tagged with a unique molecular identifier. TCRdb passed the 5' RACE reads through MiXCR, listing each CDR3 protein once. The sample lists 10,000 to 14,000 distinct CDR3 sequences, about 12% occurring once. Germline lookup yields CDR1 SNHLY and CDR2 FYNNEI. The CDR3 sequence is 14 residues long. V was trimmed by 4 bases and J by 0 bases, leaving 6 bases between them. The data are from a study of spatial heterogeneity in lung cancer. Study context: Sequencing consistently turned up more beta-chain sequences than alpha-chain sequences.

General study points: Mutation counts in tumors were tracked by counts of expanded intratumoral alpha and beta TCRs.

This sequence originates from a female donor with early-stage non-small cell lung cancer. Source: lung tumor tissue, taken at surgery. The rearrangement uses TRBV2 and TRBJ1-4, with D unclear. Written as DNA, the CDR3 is TGTGCCAGCAGTGCGTTCGCAACTAATGAAAAACTGTTTTTT. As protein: CASSAFATNEKLFF.